This TCR beta chain originates from a study of blood T cell repertoires in COVID-19 (dated by TCRdb to the early 2020s). Some background on the complete study: Samples from collaborators originated in the United States, Italy and Spain and spanned both the acute and convalescent phases of COVID-19. The samples were drawn from two sources: the first 160 participants of the ongoing ImmuneRACE study, and over 1,000 subjects contributed by 6 global collaborators. The repertoires were released in a freely available public database intended as a resource for research on the immune response to SARS-CoV-2. The material from the prospective study consisted of cDNA or gDNA derived from T cells, B-cell-depleted T cells, or PBMCs. Deeply sampled blood TCRbeta repertoires from subjects exposed to, actively infected with, or recovered from COVID-19 were included in the dataset. A de-identified subject ID, COVID-19 status, age in years and sex were almost always included in the sample metadata. Where HLA class I and class II types were available, the types were taken from metadata supplied by the sample provider, not from assay-based typing.

This clone was counted a few times. Its antigen is unknown. Per-base quality was not reported, and no clone a single base away is much larger than it. Collaborating institutions collected whole blood in K2EDTA tubes following their own protocols. For TCRbeta analysis, collaborator samples were shipped as frozen whole blood, as isolated PBMCs, or as DNA extracted from either sample type. The immunoSEQ Assay, a bias-controlled multiplex PCR, was used to amplify TCRbeta CDR3 regions from genomic DNA. In the paper's pipeline: The number of nucleated cells in each sample was estimated from the amplification of reference gene primers within the assay. To quantify the absolute abundance of each unique TCRbeta CDR3 rearrangement, sequence reads were collapsed and filtered. For each sample, productive Simpson clonality was calculated as the square root of Simpson's diversity index over productive rearrangements. This is the immuneACCESS table as TCRdb keeps it, with only in-frame sequences that have V and J called. A part of the clones is gone; compared with another copy, unresolved V genes explain less than half, and the rest is unexplained. Clone size and the V and J calls come from that table; the DNA yielded D and trimming. This sample comprises some 140,000 clones, 65% to 80% of them detected only once. The biggest ten clones account for about an eighth of the sample.

V is reduced by 1 base and J by 13 bases, leaving a spacing of 14 bases between them. Inclusive of the bounding cysteine and phenylalanine, the CDR3 is 14 residues long. Only the CDR3 region is kept as DNA, spanning 42 bases read in frame from base 1. CDR1 is given as LGHDT and CDR2 as YNNKEL, both from the germline V gene (reference sequence). The full study reports these points: The amount of clinical and demographic metadata varied by source and participant and was provided uncurated.

The sequence is built from TRBV3-1 (or the pseudogene TRBV3-2) and TRBJ1-6, with the identity of the D gene unclear. This sequence originates from a man older than 75 with acute or convalescent COVID-19. The sample consisted of peripheral blood. The nucleotide sequence is TGTGCCAGCAGCCAAGGACTGGCGGTATCGCCCCTCCACTTT. Protein translation: CASSQGLAVSPLHF.